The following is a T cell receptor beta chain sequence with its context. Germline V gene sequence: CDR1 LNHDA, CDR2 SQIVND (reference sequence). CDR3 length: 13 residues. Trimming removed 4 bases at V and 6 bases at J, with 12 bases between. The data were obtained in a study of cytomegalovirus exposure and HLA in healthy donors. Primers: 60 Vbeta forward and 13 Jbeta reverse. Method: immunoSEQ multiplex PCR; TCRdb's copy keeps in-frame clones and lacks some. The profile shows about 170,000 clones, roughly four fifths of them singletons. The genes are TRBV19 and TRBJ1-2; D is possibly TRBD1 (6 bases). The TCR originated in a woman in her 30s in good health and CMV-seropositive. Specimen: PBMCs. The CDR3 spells CASSTGQINGYTF. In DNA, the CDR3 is TGTGCCAGTAGTACTGGACAGATTAATGGCTACACCTTC.